This entry lists 4 T cell receptor beta chains sequenced from one sample in a study of T cell responses to AZD1222 COVID-19 vaccine. The repertoire was sequenced with immunoSEQ multiplex PCR; TCRdb's copy has only in-frame clones and lacks some. Of approximately 150,000 clones listed, 87% were seen once; the top ten hold around 2.6%. The specimen comprised peripheral blood, sampled on day 0 of AZD1222 vaccination. These TCRs come from an adult in good health.

The rearrangement joins TRBV2 to TRBJ2-4; D remains ambiguous. This CDR3 comprises 16 residues. V lost 0 bases, J lost 0 bases, and 9 bases lay in between. Germline-derived CDR1 and CDR2 are SNHLY and FYNNEI. The CDR3 bases are TGTGCCAGCAGTGAAGCCCGAGGCCTAGCCAAAAACATTCAGTACTTC. Protein product: CASSEARGLAKNIQYF.

The chain combines TRBV10-3 with TRBJ1-2; 7 bases align to TRBD1. The ends lost 2 bases at V and 3 bases at J; junction bases unmatched: 3. Germline assignment: CDR1 ENHRY and CDR2 SYGVKD. The CDR3 contains 14 residues. In DNA, the CDR3 is TGTGCCATCAGTGAGCAGGGGGTCTACTATGGCTACACCTTC. Translation gives CAISEQGVYYGYTF.

This clone was observed a few times. The rearrangement links TRBV4-2 to TRBJ1-5; a weak D match, TRBD1 (6 bases). The CDR3 spans 16 residues. In germline, CDR1 is LGHNA, CDR2 YNFKEQ. V was pared by 0 bases and J by 6 bases, with 15 bases between. In nucleotides, the CDR3 is TGTGCCAGCAGCCAAGATCGGGGCCAGGGGCTTCAGCCCCAGCATTTT. As protein: CASSQDRGQGLQPQHF.

This clone has only a few counts. The chain links TRBV4-2 to TRBJ1-5, with a tentative D call TRBD1 (5 bases). CDR3 length: 16 residues. Germline V gives CDR1 LGHNA, CDR2 YNFKEQ. V was shortened by 4 bases and J by 7 bases, with 20 bases between the two germline ends. The CDR3 bases are TGTGCCAGCAGCCCGGCGGGGCACCCCGGAGGCCAGCCCCAGCATTTT. Translation: CASSPAGHPGGQPQHF.